The 9 T cell receptor beta chains in this list originate from one sample, sequenced in a study of tumor-infiltrating lymphocytes in primary liver carcinoma (dated by TCRdb to 2015 to 2018). These reads were obtained on an Illumina HiSeq 2500. Using a constant-region primer and ProtoScript II reverse transcriptase, TCRbeta-specific cDNA was reverse-transcribed from around 500 ng total RNA. TCRbeta libraries were built with three nested multiplex PCR rounds, a slightly modified ARM-PCR procedure. Each of the first two PCR rounds ran for around 11 cycles using multiplex TRBV1-TRBV30 forward primers together with a Cbeta reverse primer. TCRdb reanalyzed the raw reads on its own, using fastp at Q25 for trimming and MiXCR for clone calling, and kept in-frame beta chains. Entries that share a CDR3 protein sequence are merged under the most common genes and DNA. The sample data list about 180,000 distinct CDR3 sequences, and over 50% of these were observed just once. Approximately 70% of the sample lies in the top ten.

Blood RNA was extracted from unsorted whole blood using TRIzol reagent, and germline DNA was obtained with the DNeasy Blood & Tissue kit. The sequencing input was peripheral blood. These receptors all come from a man aged 35 to 55 with primary liver carcinoma and hepatitis B virus infection.

Remarks on this clonotype: One base away lies a much larger clone, so this may be a sequencing read error. V gene TRBV29-1 combines with J gene TRBJ2-2; D is undetermined. CDR1 is SQVTM, CDR2 ANQGSEA, per germline. This CDR3 spans 11 amino acids. The CDR3 loop is CIVWHTGELFF. In DNA, the CDR3 is TGCATCGTTTGGCACACCGGGGAGCTGTTTTTT.

At least ten counts were recorded for this clonotype. This chain joins TRBV4-1 and TRBJ2-1; D might be TRBD2 (7 bases). The CDR3 is 16 amino acids. CDR1 MGHRA and CDR2 YSYEKL come from the germline V gene. Trimming stripped 2 bases from V and 5 bases from J, with 16 bases between. The CDR3 spells CASSQTVGRGDNEQFF. CDR3 bases: TGCGCCAGCAGCCAAACGGTGGGGAGGGGGGACAATGAGCAGTTCTTC.

This clonotype occurred many times. CDR3 sequence: CASSTSLGETQYF. Here the CDR3 DNA reads TGTGCCAGCAGCACCAGTCTAGGGGAGACCCAGTACTTC. J is TRBJ2-5 and V is TRBV11-2; D is unresolved. V gave up 5 bases and J gave up 5 bases, with 12 bases separating them. The germline V gene has CDR1 SGHAT and CDR2 FQNNGV. The CDR3 contains 13 residues.

This chain joins TRBV12-3 or TRBV12-4 and TRBJ2-2; D is unresolved. The CDR3 has 15 amino acids. V was cut by 3 bases and J by 6 bases, with 14 bases left in between. CDR3: CASSFPGRGAGELFF. The CDR3 DNA reads TGTGCCAGCAGTTTTCCTGGACGCGGCGCCGGGGAGCTGTTTTTT.

This chain links TRBV28 with TRBJ1-1, with D hard to call. Looked up from germline, CDR1 is MDHEN and CDR2 is SYDVKM. The CDR3 length is 13 residues. The V and J ends lost 6 bases and 4 bases respectively, with 12 bases between them. The CDR3 spells CASRQGSGTEAFF. DNA for the CDR3: TGTGCCAGCAGGCAAGGGTCTGGCACTGAAGCTTTCTTT.

The chain recombines TRBV29-1 with TRBJ2-1; D not certain. Germline lookup yields CDR1 SQVTM and CDR2 ANQGSEA. This CDR3 is built from 10 residues. The CDR3 loop reads CIGSYNEQFF. The DNA of the CDR3 is TGCATCGGAAGTTACAATGAGCAGTTCTTC.

The rearrangement links TRBV4-1 to TRBJ2-1; D ambiguous. This CDR3 spans 13 amino acids. Germline CDR1 MGHRA, CDR2 YSYEKL. V gave up 0 bases and J gave up 12 bases, with 12 bases separating them. The CDR3 protein is CASSQDPAKGQFF. The CDR3 nucleotides read TGCGCCAGCAGCCAAGATCCGGCGAAGGGGCAGTTCTTC.

This clonotype has ten or more counts. V usage is TRBV11-2 and J usage is TRBJ2-7, with 7 nucleotides matching TRBD1. Trimming took 1 base from V and 2 from J; bases not matched to a gene: 5. CDR3 length equals 15 residues. The germline V gene encodes CDR1 SGHAT and CDR2 FQNNGV. The chain's CDR3 is CASSLAPDRPYEQYF. The CDR3 nucleotides read TGTGCCAGCAGCTTAGCTCCGGACAGGCCCTACGAGCAGTACTTC.

The table lists this clonotype with a count of one. Given a much more abundant clone one base away, this may be a read error. The chain joins TRBV11-2 to TRBJ1-1; D call uncertain. The CDR3 consists of 12 residues. Germline V lookup: CDR1 SGHAT, CDR2 FQNNGV. The CDR3 sequence is CANSPSEGRPSF. The CDR3 nucleotides are TGTGCCAACAGCCCCTCGGAGGGCCGACCAAGCTTT.